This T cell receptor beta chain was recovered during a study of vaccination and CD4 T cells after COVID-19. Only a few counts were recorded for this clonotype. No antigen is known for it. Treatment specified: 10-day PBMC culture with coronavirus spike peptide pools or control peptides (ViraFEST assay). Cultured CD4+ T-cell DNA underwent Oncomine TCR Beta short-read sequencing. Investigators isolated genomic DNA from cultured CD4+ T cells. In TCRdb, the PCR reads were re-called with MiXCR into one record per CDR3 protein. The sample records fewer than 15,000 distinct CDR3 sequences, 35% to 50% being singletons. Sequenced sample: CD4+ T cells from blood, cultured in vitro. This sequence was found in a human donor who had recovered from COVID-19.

CDR3 DNA: TGTGCCACCAGTGTGAGGGCACGGTATCAGTGGACGGAAGCTTTCTTT. Amino acids: CATSVRARYQWTEAFF. This chain joins TRBV24-1 and TRBJ1-1; D gene unclear. The CDR3 covers 16 residues. V dropped 5 bases and J dropped 8 bases, with 23 bases sitting between them. CDR1 is KGHDR, CDR2 SFDVKD, per germline.